This record looks at one TCR beta chain sequence and its context. Antigen unknown. This sample is drawn from a study of T cell responses to AZD1222 COVID-19 vaccine. Germline lookup yields CDR1 PRHDT and CDR2 FYEKMQ (reference sequence). Deletions cut 5 bases from V and 12 bases from J, with 19 bases between. The CDR3 covers 14 residues. Study-wide results and limits: Seropositive AZD1222 recipients at baseline numbered only five or six. CD4 TCRs associated with vaccination spanned spike, dominating at 160-218 and 743-854. In a largely white British group with more females than males, clonal diversity was possibly underestimated.

The protocol was immunoSEQ multiplex PCR, while the TCRdb copy is restricted to in-frame clones and leaves out a portion. The sample contains 60,000 to 70,000 clones, roughly 87% of which appear only once. The sample consisted of peripheral blood, taken on day 0 of AZD1222 vaccination. This sequence was found in an adult in good health. V is TRBV13 and J is TRBJ1-4; a weak D match, TRBD1 (6 bases). CDR3 coding DNA: TGTGCCAGCAGCCTCAGTAGGGGGGCCGAGGAACTGTTTTTT. It yields the protein CASSLSRGAEELFF.